Detailed here is one TCR beta chain. The data stem from a study of T-cell reconstitution after alpha-beta-depleted transplantation in children. Germline CDR1 reads DFQATT; CDR2 reads SNEGSKA (reference sequence). Trimming removed 4 bases from V and 3 bases from J; junction bases left unmatched: 6. The CDR3 covers 14 residues. TCRbeta library construction was performed incorporating unique molecular identifiers. One entry per CDR3 protein results from TCRdb running MiXCR on the PCR reads. The sample gives approximately 170,000 distinct CDR3 sequences, around 10% of which show up once; about 13% is in the top ten.

The receptor comes from a boy aged 2 to 10 with acute myeloid leukemia, due to receive a stem cell transplant. V and J are TRBV20-1 and TRBJ2-7; 10 positions match TRBD2. Sequences were derived from PBMCs, sampled before TCRalphabeta/CD19-depleted stem cell transplant. The CDR3 loop reads CSATLAGVIYEQYF. In DNA form, the CDR3 reads TGCAGTGCTACGCTAGCGGGAGTAATCTACGAGCAGTACTTC.